This T cell receptor (beta chain) stems from a study of low-dose radiotherapy and immunotherapy resistance in tumors. At the level of the study: The study gave Cohort 2 1 Gy per fraction every two weeks, totaling 13 Gy over 26 weeks. Study patients were administered oral aspirin at 300 mg daily for four cycles from cycle 1 day 1.

The CDR3 has 18 amino acids. V lost 6 bases, J lost 0 bases, and 9 bases stayed unmatched. Per germline, CDR1 MNHEY and CDR2 SVGEGT. TRAV- and TRBV-specific primers, spanning alpha and beta chains, primed first-strand cDNA. PCR amplification of the TCRs was performed with Phusion for 20 PCR cycles, and it relied on a constant-region primer together with a V-primer adapter. In vitro transcription served to amplify the isolated mRNA. TCRdb independently ran MiXCR on the reads; one entry per CDR3 protein. The data contain tens of thousands of distinct CDR3 sequences, approximately 26% of them singletons. The time point denotes: before trial treatment. Donors received a regimen that comprised nivolumab, ipilimumab, aspirin, low-dose cyclophosphamide and low-dose radiotherapy.

V usage is TRBV6-2 or TRBV6-3 and J usage is TRBJ2-6, with 9 bases fitting TRBD2. This sample comprised PBMCs, obtained before treatment. The sequence derives from a male donor with rectosigmoid adenocarcinoma. The CDR3 nucleotides are TGTGCCAGCAGGACCCTCCTAGCGGGGCCCTCTGGGGCCAACGTCCTGACTTTC. This codes for CASRTLLAGPSGANVLTF.